These 20 T cell receptor beta chains originate from one sample sequenced in a study of vaccination and CD4 T cells after COVID-19. Their target antigens are unknown. Treatment of the sample: roughly 11-day PBMC culture with coronavirus spike peptide pools or control peptides (ViraFEST assay). Oncomine TCR Beta short-read sequencing was applied to DNA from cultured CD4+ T cells. TCRdb redid the calling of the PCR reads with MiXCR, one entry per CDR3 protein. Of some 16,000 distinct CDR3 sequences in the sample, approximately 50% are singletons; the top ten hold roughly 32%. Specimen: cultured CD4+ T cells from blood, collected after SARS-CoV-2 vaccination. Receptors originate from a human donor with COVID-19.

This clonotype has only a few counts. The chain joins TRBV19 to TRBJ1-5, with 9 bases fitting TRBD1. This CDR3 has 18 residues. The trim removed 0 bases at V and 4 bases at J, leaving 10 bases unmatched. Per the germline V gene, CDR1 is LNHDA and CDR2 is SQIVND (reference sequence). The CDR3 loop reads CASSIDAQDRGINQPQHF. DNA for the CDR3: TGTGCCAGTAGTATAGACGCCCAGGACAGGGGAATTAATCAGCCCCAGCATTTT.

This clonotype was observed a handful of times. The J gene is TRBJ1-1, the V gene TRBV19; D unresolved. CDR3 length equals 15 residues. V was cut by 5 bases and J by 0 bases, with 13 bases left in between. Germline V CDR1 and CDR2: LNHDA, SQIVND (reference sequence). The CDR3 DNA sequence: TGTGCCAGTAGTCTCGAGGGTGCAATGAACACTGAAGCTTTCTTT. Residues: CASSLEGAMNTEAFF.

V usage is TRBV20-1 and J usage is TRBJ1-3, with 12 positions matching TRBD1. This CDR3 comprises 18 residues. Trimming at V came to 3 bases and at J to 4 bases, leaving 13 bases not matched to a gene. CDR1 and CDR2 from the germline V gene are DFQATT and SNEGSKA (reference sequence). As DNA, the CDR3 is TGCAGTGCTAGTCTCGGGACAGGGGGCTTTTCATCGGGAAACACCATATATTTT. This sequence encodes CSASLGTGGFSSGNTIYF.

The chain recombines TRBV6-2 or TRBV6-3 with TRBJ2-5; 14 bases are a match to TRBD2. Germline CDR1 reads MNHEY; CDR2 reads SVGEGT. CDR3 length: 17 amino acids. V dropped 6 bases and J dropped 4; count of bases not matched to a gene: 10. In DNA, the CDR3 is TGTGCCAGCAGGGGACTAGCGGGGGCCTCGGTTTTAGAGACCCAGTACTTC. Its translation is CASRGLAGASVLETQYF.

This clonotype was seen a single time. This chain links TRBV19 with TRBJ2-4; D tentatively reads TRBD1 or TRBD2 (5 bases each). The V end was cut by 3 bases, the J end by 8 bases, with 14 bases between. CDR1 LNHDA and CDR2 SQIVND come from the germline V gene (reference sequence). This CDR3 has 14 amino acids. This chain's CDR3 is CASSIPAGTDIQYF. In DNA form, the CDR3 reads TGTGCCAGTAGTATCCCGGCAGGGACGGACATTCAGTACTTC.

This chain uses TRBV7-6 with TRBJ2-2; the D gene is possibly TRBD2 (6 bases). Trimming removed 4 bases at V and 7 bases at J, with 19 bases between. Germline-derived CDR1 and CDR2 are SGHVS and FNYEAQ. There are 16 residues in the CDR3. CDR3 amino acids: CASSSLWGEGVGELFF. CDR3 DNA sequence: TGTGCCAGCAGCTCCCTTTGGGGGGAAGGGGTCGGGGAGCTGTTTTTT.

This rearrangement joins TRBV6-4 to TRBJ2-1; the D call may be TRBD1 or TRBD2 (5 bases each). Germline loops: CDR1 MRHNA, CDR2 SNTAGT. V was clipped by 4 bases and J by 10 bases, with 14 bases between them. CDR3 length equals 13 residues. CDR3 residues: CASSGDYGTEQFF. In DNA form, the CDR3 reads TGTGCCAGCAGTGGGGATTATGGGACGGAGCAGTTCTTC.

V gene TRBV27 combines with J gene TRBJ2-3, with a weak D call TRBD2 (5 bases). The CDR3 totals 13 residues. Trimming removed 3 bases at V and 3 bases at J, with 7 bases between. CDR1 is MNHEY, CDR2 SMNVEV, per germline (reference sequence). This CDR3 is CASSFRETDTQYF. The DNA for the CDR3 is TGTGCCAGCAGTTTTAGGGAGACAGATACGCAGTATTTT.

V and J are TRBV20-1 and TRBJ2-2; 9 bases match TRBD2. V trimming: 3 bases; J trimming: 0 bases; junction bases outside the gene matches: 5. Germline V gives CDR1 DFQATT, CDR2 SNEGSKA (reference sequence). The CDR3 covers 16 residues. The CDR3 is CSARASGVANTGELFF. CDR3 coding DNA: TGCAGTGCTAGGGCTAGCGGGGTCGCGAACACCGGGGAGCTGTTTTTT.

This clonotype was counted only a few times. The J gene is TRBJ2-7, the V gene TRBV6-5, with D tentatively TRBD1 or TRBD2 (5 bases each). The CDR3 is 14 amino acids. V gave up 0 bases and J gave up 2 bases, with 8 bases separating them. Germline V gene sequence: CDR1 MNHEY, CDR2 SVGAGI. As DNA, the CDR3 is TGTGCCAGCAGTTACTCGGGACGCACCTACGAGCAGTACTTC. Encoded protein: CASSYSGRTYEQYF.

The chain recombines TRBV6-1 with TRBJ1-2; no clear D. Germline loops: CDR1 MNHNS, CDR2 SASEGT. V lost 6 bases and J 3 bases, leaving 17 bases between the germline ends. The CDR3 runs 15 residues. CDR3 sequence (DNA): TGTGCCAGCAGAGTAACCGGTAGCGCTTACTATGGCTACACCTTC. This sequence encodes CASRVTGSAYYGYTF.

J is TRBJ1-1 and V is TRBV4-1, with 10 bases fitting TRBD1. The CDR3 contains 17 residues. J was trimmed by 0 bases and V by 0 bases; bases with no gene match: 4. The germline CDR1 and CDR2 sequences are MGHRA and YSYEKL. The CDR3 region has the DNA TGCGCCAGCAGCCAAGACGGGACAGGGGCTATGAACACTGAAGCTTTCTTT. Protein product: CASSQDGTGAMNTEAFF.

J is TRBJ1-5 and V is TRBV20-1; D is perhaps TRBD1 (5 bases). Looked up from germline, CDR1 is DFQATT and CDR2 is SNEGSKA (reference sequence). The CDR3 spans 15 residues. V lost 6 bases, J lost 2 bases, and 17 bases lay in between. This chain's CDR3 is CSAIGLGTRNQPQHF. CDR3 coding DNA: TGCAGTGCAATTGGCCTCGGGACCCGCAATCAGCCCCAGCATTTT.

The rearrangement joins TRBV28 to TRBJ1-2; D may be TRBD1 (6 bases). V lost 5 bases, J lost 7 bases, and 14 bases lay in between. Germline lookup yields CDR1 MDHEN and CDR2 SYDVKM. CDR3 length: 13 residues. CDR3 sequence reads: CASSIQGFGGYTF. In DNA form, the CDR3 reads TGTGCCAGCAGTATACAGGGATTTGGTGGCTACACCTTC.

This clonotype was observed a handful of times. The chain is built from TRBV6-1 and TRBJ2-3; 9 bases agree with TRBD2. Germline CDR1 reads MNHNS; CDR2 reads SASEGT. Trimming at V came to 5 bases and at J to 6 bases, leaving 6 bases not matched to a gene. CDR3 size: 14 residues. The CDR3 sequence: CASSPGTSIDTQYF. The CDR3 coding sequence is TGTGCCAGCAGTCCAGGGACTAGCATCGATACGCAGTATTTT.

This clonotype was seen a few times. This rearrangement joins TRBV6-5 to TRBJ1-2; 7 bases map to TRBD1. CDR3 size: 13 residues. Trimming cost V 2 bases and J 3 bases; bases outside gene matches: 0. CDR1 MNHEY and CDR2 SVGAGI come from the germline V gene. The CDR3, as DNA: TGTGCCAGCAGTTACCAGGGGGACTATGGCTACACCTTC. Encoded protein: CASSYQGDYGYTF.

The J gene is TRBJ2-3, the V gene TRBV11-2, with unresolved D. CDR1 SGHAT and CDR2 FQNNGV come from the germline V gene. This CDR3 has 14 amino acids. V was trimmed by 5 bases and J by 8 bases, leaving 17 bases between them. DNA for the CDR3: TGTGCCAGCAGCCTGGGCTCCGATAGATCTACGCAGTATTTT. Translating it yields CASSLGSDRSTQYF.

The chain recombines TRBV4-1 with TRBJ2-3; perhaps TRBD1 as D (5 bases). This CDR3 region has 18 residues. Germline V gene sequence: CDR1 MGHRA, CDR2 YSYEKL. Trimming removed 4 bases from V and 0 bases from J, with 20 bases in between. CDR3 nucleotide sequence: TGCGCCAGCAGCCGCCTACCACAGGTACCTTCTAGCACAGATACGCAGTATTTT. Protein sequence: CASSRLPQVPSSTDTQYF.

The V call is TRBV12-3 or TRBV12-4, the J call TRBJ1-3, with a possible D match to TRBD1 (5 bases). V shed 6 bases and J shed 4 bases, with 13 bases lying between them. The CDR3 has 14 amino acids. This chain's CDR3 is CASRLGVRGNTIYF. The CDR3 bases are TGTGCCAGCAGGCTAGGGGTGCGGGGAAACACCATATATTTT.

The V call is TRBV6-1, the J call TRBJ1-4; TRBD1 matches 9 bases. CDR3 size: 17 residues. CDR1 and CDR2 from the germline V gene are MNHNS and SASEGT. V gave up 6 bases and J gave up 0 bases; unmatched junction bases: 8. CDR3 nucleotides: TGTGCCAGCAGGGCACCGGGACAGGGAACAACTAATGAAAAACTGTTTTTT. This sequence encodes CASRAPGQGTTNEKLFF.